One TCR beta chain is described in this entry. What it binds is not known. This record comes from a study of T cell repertoires in cytomegalovirus infection. Germline CDR1 and CDR2: LNHDA and SQIVND (reference sequence). J gave up 7 bases and V 4 bases, and 3 bases lay outside the gene matches. This CDR3 is built from 12 residues. TCRdb passed the reads through MiXCR, listing each CDR3 protein once. The data contain around 120,000 distinct CDR3 sequences, approximately 24% of them singletons. The sequencing sample was made of PBMCs, sequenced either directly or after in vitro stimulation (not recorded which). This sequence was found in a human donor in good health (CMV status not recorded). Some clones in this sample may be carry-over from other donors' samples. V gene TRBV19 combines with J gene TRBJ1-2, with 7 bases fitting TRBD1. CDR3 sequence: CASSTGQVGYTF. The CDR3 coding sequence is TGTGCCAGTAGTACCGGACAGGTTGGCTACACCTTC.